Sequencing of this TCR beta chain was carried out in a study of shared clonotypes between healthy human individuals. Study information: Every donor yielded three CD4 naive, three CD4 memory, two CD8 naive and one CD8 memory plate.

On this clone: Its target is unknown.

CDR3 length: 15 residues. V lost 2 bases, J lost 3 bases, and 4 bases stayed unmatched. Looked up from germline, CDR1 is MNHEY and CDR2 is SVGAGI. The protocol was immunoSEQ multiplex PCR, while the TCRdb copy is restricted to in-frame clones and leaves out a portion. Found here are 1.4 million to 1.5 million clones, roughly 96% of them singletons; the top ten hold 1.2%. The study's findings and limits: Roughly 4.6% of naive CD4 clonotypes were common to several donors.

Study donors comprised healthy, HIV-negative adults devoid of recent acute infection or vaccination. Sample: naive CD4+ T cells sorted from blood. Subset meaning: CD45RA+ positively selected. The chain uses TRBV6-5 and TRBJ2-1; the match to TRBD1 covers 7 bases. The clonotype comes from a man aged 30 to 45 in good health. The CDR3 spells CASSYARDSYNEQFF. The CDR3 DNA sequence: TGTGCCAGCAGTTACGCCCGGGACAGCTACAATGAGCAGTTCTTC.